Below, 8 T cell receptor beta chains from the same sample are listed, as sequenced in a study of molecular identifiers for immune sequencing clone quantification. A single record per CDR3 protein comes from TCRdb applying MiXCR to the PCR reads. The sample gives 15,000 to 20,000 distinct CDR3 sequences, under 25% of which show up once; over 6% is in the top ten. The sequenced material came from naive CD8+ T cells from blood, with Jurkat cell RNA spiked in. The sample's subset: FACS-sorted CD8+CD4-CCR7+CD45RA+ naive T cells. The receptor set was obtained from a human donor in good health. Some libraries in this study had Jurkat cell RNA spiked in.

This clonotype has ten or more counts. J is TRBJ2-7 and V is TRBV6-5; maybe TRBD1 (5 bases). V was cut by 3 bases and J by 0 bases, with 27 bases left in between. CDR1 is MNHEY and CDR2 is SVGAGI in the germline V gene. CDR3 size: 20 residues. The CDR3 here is CASSYLPGPGRGQFSYEQYF. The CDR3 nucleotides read TGTGCCAGCAGTTATCTTCCCGGTCCGGGTAGGGGCCAATTCTCCTACGAGCAGTACTTC.

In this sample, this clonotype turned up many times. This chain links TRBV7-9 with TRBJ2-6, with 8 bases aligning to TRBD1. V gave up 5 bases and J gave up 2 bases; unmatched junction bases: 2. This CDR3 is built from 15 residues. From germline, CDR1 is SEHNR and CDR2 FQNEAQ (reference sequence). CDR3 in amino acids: CASSKQGAGANVLTF. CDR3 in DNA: TGTGCCAGCAGCAAACAGGGGGCTGGGGCCAACGTCCTGACTTTC.

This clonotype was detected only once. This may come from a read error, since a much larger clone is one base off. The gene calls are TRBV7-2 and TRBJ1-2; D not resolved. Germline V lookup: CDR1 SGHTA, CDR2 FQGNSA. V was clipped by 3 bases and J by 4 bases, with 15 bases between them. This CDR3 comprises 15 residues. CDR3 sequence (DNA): TGTGCCAGCAGCTTGATGGACGAACGGACCTATGGCTACACCTTC. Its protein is CASSLMDERTYGYTF.

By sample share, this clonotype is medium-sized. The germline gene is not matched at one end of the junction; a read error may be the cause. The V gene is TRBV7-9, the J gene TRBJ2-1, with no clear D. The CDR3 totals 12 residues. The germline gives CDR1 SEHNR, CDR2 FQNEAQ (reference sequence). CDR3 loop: CASTLSVDEQFF. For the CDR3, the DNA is TGTGCCAGCACCTTATCCGTCGATGAGCAGTTCTTC.

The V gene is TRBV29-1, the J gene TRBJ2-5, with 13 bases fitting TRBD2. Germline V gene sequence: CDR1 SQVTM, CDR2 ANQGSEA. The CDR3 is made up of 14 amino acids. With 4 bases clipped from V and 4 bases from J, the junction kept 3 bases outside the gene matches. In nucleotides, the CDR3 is TGCAGCGTTGGACTAGCGGGAGGAGGAGAGACCCAGTACTTC. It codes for CSVGLAGGGETQYF.

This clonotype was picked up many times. The CDR3 protein is CAIRGPGEAQHF. The CDR3 nucleotides read TGTGCCATCAGGGGTCCCGGGGAGGCCCAGCATTTT. The chain joins TRBV6-5 to TRBJ1-5; D is possibly TRBD1 (6 bases). This CDR3 spans 12 amino acids. The V end lost 10 bases, the J end lost 11 bases, and 18 bases lay between the germline ends. Germline V CDR1 and CDR2: MNHEY, SVGAGI.

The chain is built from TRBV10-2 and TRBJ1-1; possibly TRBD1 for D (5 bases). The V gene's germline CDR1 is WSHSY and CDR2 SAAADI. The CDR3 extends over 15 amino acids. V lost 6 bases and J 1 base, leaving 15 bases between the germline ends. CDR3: CASSLSGQPNTEAFF. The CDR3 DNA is TGCGCCAGCAGCCTCTCGGGGCAGCCGAACACTGAAGCTTTCTTT.

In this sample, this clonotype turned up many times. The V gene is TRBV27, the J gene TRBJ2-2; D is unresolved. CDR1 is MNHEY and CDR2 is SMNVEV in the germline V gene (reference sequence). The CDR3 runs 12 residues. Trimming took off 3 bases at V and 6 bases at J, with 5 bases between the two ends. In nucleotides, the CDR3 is TGTGCCAGCAGTTTTGGTTCCGGGGAGCTGTTTTTT. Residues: CASSFGSGELFF.